This passage covers 29 T cell receptor beta chains from one sample sequenced in a study of T cell responses to AZD1222 COVID-19 vaccine. Sequenced by immunoSEQ multiplex PCR; TCRdb stores in-frame clones only, minus some. Counted here are some 50,000 clones, under 85% occurring once; the ten biggest clones make up 20%. Sequenced here: peripheral blood, sampled on day 0 of MenACWY control vaccination. Every receptor here comes from an adult in good health.

The chain joins TRBV9 to TRBJ1-1; D is unclear. V dropped 1 base and J dropped 1 base, with 11 bases sitting between them. The CDR3 runs to 15 residues. The germline gives CDR1 SGDLS, CDR2 YYNGEE. CDR3 loop: CASSVNTVGNTEAFF. DNA for the CDR3: TGTGCCAGCAGCGTAAACACGGTAGGGAACACTGAAGCTTTCTTT.

The J gene is TRBJ1-4, the V gene TRBV29-1, with D maybe TRBD1 (5 bases). Germline-derived CDR1 and CDR2 are SQVTM and ANQGSEA. The CDR3 sequence is 12 residues long. Trimming left V 6 bases short and J 4 bases short, with 9 bases between. CDR3 coding DNA: TGCAGCGTAGGAGGGGTTAATGAAAAACTGTTTTTT. It encodes CSVGGVNEKLFF.

The rearrangement links TRBV11-3 to TRBJ2-1; 9 bases are a match to TRBD2. The CDR3 runs to 14 residues. The ends lost 1 base at V and 9 bases at J; junction bases unmatched: 4. The V gene's germline CDR1 is SGHNT and CDR2 YENEEA. CDR3 coding DNA: TGTGCCAGCAGCTTAGGCGGGAGGGTTAGTGAGCAGTTCTTC. Encoded protein: CASSLGGRVSEQFF.

The V call is TRBV6-5, the J call TRBJ1-5, with 10 nucleotides matching TRBD1. Trimming cost V 7 bases and J 2 bases; bases outside gene matches: 2. The CDR3 is made up of 14 amino acids. In germline, CDR1 is MNHEY, CDR2 SVGAGI. Written as DNA, the CDR3 is TGTGCCAGCATGACAGGGGGCGGCAATCAGCCCCAGCATTTT. Protein sequence: CASMTGGGNQPQHF.

The chain employs TRBV29-1 and TRBJ1-1; TRBD1 agrees at 9 bases. This CDR3 is 17 amino acids long. The trim removed 4 bases at V and 4 bases at J, leaving 16 bases unmatched. Germline-derived CDR1 and CDR2 are SQVTM and ANQGSEA. In nucleotides, the CDR3 is TGCAGCGTTGGTTCATCCGAGACAGGGGGATCCGGCACTGAAGCTTTCTTT. Its protein is CSVGSSETGGSGTEAFF.

This clone was detected only a few times. This chain joins TRBV4-2 and TRBJ1-4; the D gene is possibly TRBD1 (5 bases). CDR3 length equals 15 residues. The germline CDR1 and CDR2 sequences are LGHNA and YNFKEQ. With 1 base removed from V and 7 bases from J, the gap between germline ends came to 13 bases. The DNA for the CDR3 is TGTGCCAGCAGCCAAGCCTCAGGGACGAGTGAAAAACTGTTTTTT. Its protein is CASSQASGTSEKLFF.

This clone appeared a few times. The chain joins TRBV25-1 to TRBJ1-5; D perhaps matches TRBD1 (5 bases). The germline V gene encodes CDR1 MGHDK and CDR2 SYGVNS. The CDR3 is 14 residues long. Deletions cut 6 bases from V and 6 bases from J, with 15 bases between. CDR3: CASSLGGLGQPQHF. Written as DNA, the CDR3 is TGTGCCAGCAGCCTCGGGGGGTTAGGTCAGCCCCAGCATTTT.

This clone has just one count. The chain recombines TRBV9 with TRBJ1-4, with D possibly matching TRBD1 (5 bases). The germline CDR1 and CDR2 sequences are SGDLS and YYNGEE. The V gene lost 3 bases and the J gene lost 6 bases, with 15 bases spanning the gap. CDR3 length equals 15 residues. DNA of the CDR3: TGTGCCAGCAGCGCCCAGGGACGGGGCGATGAAAAACTGTTTTTT. Translated: CASSAQGRGDEKLFF.

This clone came up once. The chain is built from TRBV6-1 and TRBJ1-6; possible D gene TRBD1, 5 bases. The CDR3 has 17 residues. The germline V and J ends were trimmed by 2 bases and 2 bases, with 13 bases remaining between them. Germline V gives CDR1 MNHNS, CDR2 SASEGT. The CDR3 is CASSERRIQAYNSPLHF. CDR3 DNA: TGTGCCAGCAGTGAACGAAGAATACAGGCCTATAATTCACCCCTCCACTTT.

This chain connects TRBV2 to TRBJ1-1; D is possibly TRBD1 (5 bases). Trimming stripped 5 bases from V and 11 bases from J, with 18 bases between. The CDR3 contains 13 residues. Per the germline V gene, CDR1 is SNHLY and CDR2 is FYNNEI. The CDR3 DNA reads TGTGCCAGCAGTCCTCAGGGAGTAGGTCAGGCTTTCTTT. Translating gives CASSPQGVGQAFF.

The rearrangement joins TRBV19 to TRBJ1-2; D unclear. Trimming stripped 6 bases from V and 0 bases from J, with 14 bases between. The CDR3 spans 15 residues. Per germline, CDR1 LNHDA and CDR2 SQIVND (reference sequence). The CDR3: CASRGWIPPNYGYTF. CDR3 DNA sequence: TGTGCCAGTAGGGGGTGGATACCTCCTAACTATGGCTACACCTTC.

This clone showed up just once. The chain employs TRBV23-1 and TRBJ2-5; D is tentatively TRBD1 or TRBD2 (5 bases each). TRBV23-1 is identified as an open reading frame with a role that is uncertain. Trimming shortened V by 4 bases and J by 7 bases, and 22 bases separated the two germline ends. This CDR3 has 16 amino acids. The CDR3 loop is CASSRSRGRVSLTQYF. The CDR3 region has the DNA TGCGCCAGCAGTCGATCCCGGGGCAGGGTGAGTTTGACCCAGTACTTC.

The J gene is TRBJ1-4, the V gene TRBV9; TRBD1 matches 7 bases. CDR1 and CDR2 (germline): SGDLS, YYNGEE. The CDR3 sequence is 15 residues long. The trim removed 3 bases at V and 5 bases at J, leaving 7 bases unmatched. The CDR3 DNA follows: TGTGCCAGCAGCGAGACAGGGCGACACAATGAAAAACTGTTTTTT. It translates to CASSETGRHNEKLFF.

The CDR3 loop is CASSRTGYNEQFF. In DNA form, the CDR3 reads TGTGCCAGCAGCAGGACAGGCTACAATGAGCAGTTCTTC. This chain connects TRBV9 to TRBJ2-1, with TRBD1 matching 7 bases. This CDR3 has 13 residues. V shed 4 bases and J 3 bases; nucleotides not matched to a gene: 1. The V gene's germline CDR1 is SGDLS and CDR2 YYNGEE. Combining the CDR3 with reference TRBV9 and TRBJ2-1 gives the whole variable domain DSGVTQTPKHLITATGQRVTLRCSPRSGDLSVYWYQQSLDQGLQFLIQYYNGEERAKGNILERFSAQQFPDLHSELNLSSLELGDSALYFCASSRTGYNEQFFGPGTRLTVL.

The chain is built from TRBV28 and TRBJ1-2, with D unresolved. Germline CDR1 reads MDHEN; CDR2 reads SYDVKM. This CDR3 spans 11 amino acids. The CDR3 spells CAIERSRGYTF. The CDR3 nucleotides read TGTGCGATAGAAAGAAGCAGAGGCTACACCTTC.

This clone was seen only once. The chain uses TRBV7-2 and TRBJ1-3; no clear D. The CDR3 is 16 residues long. V lost 0 bases, J lost 4 bases, and 13 bases lay in between. Looked up from germline, CDR1 is SGHTA and CDR2 is FQGNSA. In nucleotides, the CDR3 is TGTGCCAGCAGCTTAGCGGTTCCAATAATGGGAAACACCATATATTTT. Protein product: CASSLAVPIMGNTIYF.

The chain carries TRBV6-4 and TRBJ1-5, with D tentatively TRBD1 (6 bases). The germline gives CDR1 MRHNA, CDR2 SNTAGT. V lost 3 bases and J lost 2, with 11 bases in between. CDR3 length equals 15 residues. As DNA, the CDR3 is TGTGCCAGCAGTGAGGGGGCAGGGGGCAATCAGCCCCAGCATTTT. As protein: CASSEGAGGNQPQHF.

This rearrangement joins TRBV6-5 to TRBJ1-3; perhaps TRBD1 as D (5 bases). Germline lookup yields CDR1 MNHEY and CDR2 SVGAGI. V lost 4 bases and J 9 bases, leaving 16 bases between the germline ends. CDR3 length: 14 amino acids. CDR3 residues: CASSSKAIRGTIYF. The CDR3 DNA sequence: TGTGCCAGCAGTTCCAAGGCGATTAGGGGCACCATATATTTT.

The rearrangement joins TRBV5-1 to TRBJ2-1, with no clear D. Trimming took off 3 bases at V and 5 bases at J, with 12 bases between the two ends. The germline gives CDR1 SGHRS, CDR2 YFSETQ. The CDR3 runs to 14 residues. DNA of the CDR3: TGCGCCAGCAGCTCCTCCGGGCCCCACAATGAGCAGTTCTTC. Protein: CASSSSGPHNEQFF.

The chain recombines TRBV7-9 with TRBJ2-1; 7 bases align to TRBD2. Per the germline V gene, CDR1 is SEHNR and CDR2 is FQNEAQ (reference sequence). J was trimmed by 7 bases and V by 0 bases; bases with no gene match: 3. The CDR3 runs to 14 residues. The CDR3 region has the DNA TGTGCCAGCAGCTTAGCTGGGACTATAAATGAGCAGTTCTTC. This sequence encodes CASSLAGTINEQFF.

V is TRBV18 and J is TRBJ2-1, with TRBD2 matching 8 bases. Germline CDR1 KGHSH, CDR2 LQKENI. J lost 9 bases, V lost 0 bases, and 10 bases had no gene match. The CDR3 consists of 16 residues. The CDR3: CASSPPERGGPIEQFF. In DNA form, the CDR3 reads TGTGCCAGCTCACCACCTGAACGGGGGGGCCCTATTGAGCAGTTCTTC.

The rearrangement joins TRBV5-5 to TRBJ2-7; 7 bases agree with TRBD1. Germline V gene sequence: CDR1 SGHKS, CDR2 YYEKEE (reference sequence). The CDR3 runs to 15 residues. V was clipped by 4 bases and J by 13 bases; unmatched bases: 20. As DNA, the CDR3 is TGTGCCAGCAGCAAAAGCGCAGGGACAGTTGAAGGTATTTACGTC. Translation gives CASSKSAGTVEGIYV.

The count of this clone is one. The chain combines TRBV20-1 with TRBJ2-4; weak D call: TRBD2 (5 bases). Trimming pared 3 bases from V and 0 bases from J, leaving 12 bases between. Germline-derived CDR1 and CDR2 are DFQATT and SNEGSKA (reference sequence). This CDR3 comprises 15 residues. Here the CDR3 reads CSASRGPQAKNIQYF. The CDR3 DNA is TGCAGTGCTAGTCGGGGTCCACAAGCCAAAAACATTCAGTACTTC.

This chain uses TRBV7-9 with TRBJ2-2; D may be TRBD1 (5 bases). Germline V gene lookup returns CDR1 SEHNR and CDR2 FQNEAQ (reference sequence). CDR3 size: 18 residues. V was cut by 4 bases and J by 4 bases, with 22 bases left in between. The CDR3 sequence: CASSSRFVGASVTGELFF. The CDR3 DNA reads TGTGCCAGCAGCTCACGATTCGTTGGGGCCTCGGTCACCGGGGAGCTGTTTTTT.

The chain employs TRBV19 and TRBJ2-6; D not resolved. With 6 bases removed from V and 1 base from J, the gap between germline ends came to 13 bases. This CDR3 is built from 16 residues. The germline gives CDR1 LNHDA, CDR2 SQIVND (reference sequence). The CDR3, as DNA: TGTGCCAGTAGGTGGGGATCCGGTTCTGGGGCCAACGTCCTGACTTTC. It specifies CASRWGSGSGANVLTF.

CDR3 protein: CASSIDFNYGYTF. Here the CDR3 DNA reads TGTGCCAGCAGCATTGACTTTAACTATGGCTACACCTTC. The chain couples TRBV5-8 to TRBJ1-2; no reliable D call. This CDR3 contains 13 residues. The V end was cut by 4 bases, the J end by 1 base, with 8 bases between. Germline V gives CDR1 SGHTS, CDR2 YDEGEE. Combining the CDR3 with reference TRBV5-8 and TRBJ1-2 gives the whole variable domain EAGVTQSPTHLIKTRGQQATLRCSPISGHTSVYWYQQALGLGLQFLLWYDEGEERNRGNFPPRFSGRQFPNYSSELNVNALELEDSALYLCASSIDFNYGYTFGSGTRLTVV.

The chain couples TRBV27 to TRBJ2-1, with TRBD2 matching over 7 bases. Germline loops: CDR1 MNHEY, CDR2 SMNVEV (reference sequence). V shed 6 bases and J 4 bases; nucleotides not matched to a gene: 15. The CDR3 runs 17 residues. The CDR3 region has the DNA TGTGCCAGCAGCCCGAAAGCCGGTCTAGCGGTTTACAATGAGCAGTTCTTC. This gives the protein CASSPKAGLAVYNEQFF.

This clone was recorded many times. The chain couples TRBV7-9 to TRBJ1-2, with D unclear. The CDR3 length is 13 residues. The germline gives CDR1 SEHNR, CDR2 FQNEAQ (reference sequence). With 4 bases removed from V and 5 bases from J, the gap between germline ends came to 11 bases. CDR3 region: CASSWTAGYGYTF. The CDR3 DNA is TGTGCCAGCAGCTGGACGGCGGGGTATGGCTACACCTTC.

This clone occurred a few times. A much bigger clone sits one base away, suggesting this may be a read error. This CDR3 reads CARSPRAGAGGELFF. Written as DNA, the CDR3 is TGTGCCCGCAGCCCCCGGGCGGGGGCGGGCGGGGAGCTGTTTTTT. The chain employs TRBV3-1 (or the pseudogene TRBV3-2) and TRBJ2-2; tentative D call: TRBD2 (7 bases). The V gene's germline CDR1 is LGHDT and CDR2 YNNKEL (reference sequence). CDR3 length: 15 residues.